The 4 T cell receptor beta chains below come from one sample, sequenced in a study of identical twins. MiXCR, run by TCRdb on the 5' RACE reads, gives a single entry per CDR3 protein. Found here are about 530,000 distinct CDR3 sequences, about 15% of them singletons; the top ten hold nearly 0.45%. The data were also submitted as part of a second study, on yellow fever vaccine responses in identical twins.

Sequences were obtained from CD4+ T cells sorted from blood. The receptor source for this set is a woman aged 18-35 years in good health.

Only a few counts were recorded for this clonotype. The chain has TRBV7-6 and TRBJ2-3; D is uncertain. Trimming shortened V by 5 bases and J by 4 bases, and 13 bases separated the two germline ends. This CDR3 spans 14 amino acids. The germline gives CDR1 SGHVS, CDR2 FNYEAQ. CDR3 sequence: CASSPTSFPDTQYF. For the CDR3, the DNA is TGTGCCAGCAGCCCTACCTCTTTTCCAGATACGCAGTATTTT.

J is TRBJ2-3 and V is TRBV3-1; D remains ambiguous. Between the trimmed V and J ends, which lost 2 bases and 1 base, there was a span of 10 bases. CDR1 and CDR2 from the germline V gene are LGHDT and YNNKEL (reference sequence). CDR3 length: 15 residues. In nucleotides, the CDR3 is TGTGCCAGCAGCCAAACTGCTGTACGCACAGATACGCAGTATTTT. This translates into CASSQTAVRTDTQYF.

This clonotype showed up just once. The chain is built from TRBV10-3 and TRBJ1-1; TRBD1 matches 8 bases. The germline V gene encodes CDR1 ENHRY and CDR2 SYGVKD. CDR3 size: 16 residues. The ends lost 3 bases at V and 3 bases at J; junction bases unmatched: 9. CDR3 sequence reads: CAISDRWTGSDTEAFF. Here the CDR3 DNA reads TGTGCCATCAGTGACCGATGGACAGGGAGCGACACTGAAGCTTTCTTT.

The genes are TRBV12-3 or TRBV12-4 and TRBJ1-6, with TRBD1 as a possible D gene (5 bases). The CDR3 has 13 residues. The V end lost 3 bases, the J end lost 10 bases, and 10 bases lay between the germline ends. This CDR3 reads CASSFLGESPLHF. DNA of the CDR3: TGTGCCAGCAGTTTCTTAGGGGAATCACCCCTCCACTTT.